This T cell receptor beta chain was recorded in a study of blood T cell repertoires in COVID-19. About the research overall: Samples representing acute and convalescent COVID-19 were sourced from the United States, Italy and Spain. Sample material is recorded as cDNA or gDNA derived from T cells, B-cell-depleted T cells, or PBMCs.

In germline, CDR1 is MDHEN, CDR2 SYDVKM. Trimming cost V 1 base and J 0 bases; bases outside gene matches: 6. This CDR3 region has 17 residues. The authors' processing: It was from reference gene primer amplification that nucleated cell counts were estimated. TCRdb's copy holds only in-frame clones and misses some; the assay was immunoSEQ multiplex PCR. The V and J calls and clone size were taken over from that table, and D and trimming were inferred from the DNA. The sample lists 250,000 to 350,000 clones; approximately 88% were seen once. The TCR originated in a woman aged 45-59 years with active or convalescent COVID-19. The genes are TRBV28 and TRBJ2-3; 8 bases agree with TRBD2. Material for sequencing was peripheral blood. CDR3 in amino acids: CASSLSTPSGSTDTQYF. DNA of the CDR3: TGTGCCAGCAGTTTATCCACCCCTAGCGGGAGCACAGATACGCAGTATTTT. The variable domain in full, with the rest retrieved from reference TRBV28 and TRBJ2-3, is DVKVTQSSRYLVKRTGEKVFLECVQDMDHENMFWYRQDPGLGLRLIYFSYDVKMKEKGDIPEGYSVSREKKERFSLILESASTNQTSMYLCASSLSTPSGSTDTQYFGPGTRLTVL.